A single sample is the source of the 9 T cell receptor beta chains below, sequenced in a study of T cell responses to AZD1222 COVID-19 vaccine (dated by TCRdb to 2020 to 2023). The time point label, read with the paper, signifies: baseline before first vaccination. Libraries were made using the immunoSEQ multiplex PCR assay. Held by TCRdb, this immuneACCESS table contains in-frame sequences only and omits some clones. Under half of the omission traces to an unresolved V gene where checked; the cause of the rest is unknown. Present in this sample are about 110,000 clones, about 90% of which were seen just once. 7% to 9% of the sample comes from the top ten. Sequencing used peripheral blood, obtained on day 0 of AZD1222 vaccination. Receptors were obtained from an adult in good health.

The V call is TRBV2, the J call TRBJ1-1; D not resolved. The germline V gene has CDR1 SNHLY and CDR2 FYNNEI. This CDR3 region has 16 residues. Trimming pared 4 bases from V and 2 bases from J, leaving 17 bases between. CDR3: CASSGLGRETNTEAFF. Written as DNA, the CDR3 is TGTGCCAGCAGTGGACTGGGTCGGGAAACTAACACTGAAGCTTTCTTT.

This clone was detected only once. This chain uses TRBV11-1 with TRBJ1-2; D call uncertain. Trimming stripped 1 base from V and 3 bases from J, with 15 bases between. Germline V gene lookup returns CDR1 SGHAT and CDR2 FQDESV (reference sequence). The CDR3 spans 16 residues. The CDR3 DNA is TGTGCCAGCAGCTTAGACGGGGTTTCGGGCTACTATGGCTACACCTTC. This translates into CASSLDGVSGYYGYTF.

A single count supports this clone. J is TRBJ2-3 and V is TRBV19; 9 nucleotides align to TRBD2. The CDR3 runs 18 residues. J lost 2 bases, V lost 3 bases, and 12 bases had no gene match. CDR1 LNHDA and CDR2 SQIVND come from the germline V gene (reference sequence). This chain's CDR3 is CASSILNPSSGATDTQYF. DNA of the CDR3: TGTGCCAGTAGTATCCTCAACCCGTCTAGCGGGGCCACAGATACGCAGTATTTT. The complete variable domain, with remaining parts taken from reference TRBV19 and TRBJ2-3, reads DGGITQSPKYLFRKEGQNVTLSCEQNLNHDAMYWYRQDPGQGLRLIYYSQIVNDFQKGDIAEGYSVSREKKESFPLTVTSAQKNPTAFYLCASSILNPSSGATDTQYFGPGTRLTVL.

J is TRBJ1-2 and V is TRBV3-1 (or the pseudogene TRBV3-2); 7 bases align to TRBD1. The junction had 6 bases not matched to a gene; V was cut back by 4 bases and J by 4 bases. Germline V gene lookup returns CDR1 LGHDT and CDR2 YNNKEL (reference sequence). The CDR3 length is 14 residues. CDR3 sequence: CASSPDRVGYGYTF. The CDR3 nucleotides read TGTGCCAGCAGCCCCGACAGGGTTGGCTATGGCTACACCTTC.

The chain combines TRBV6-5 with TRBJ1-2; TRBD1 matches at 10 bases. Germline assignment: CDR1 MNHEY and CDR2 SVGAGI. Trimming at V came to 6 bases and at J to 2 bases, leaving 3 bases not matched to a gene. The CDR3 length is 14 residues. CDR3 loop: CASRLDRGNYGYTF. The CDR3 nucleotides read TGTGCCAGCAGATTGGACAGGGGGAACTATGGCTACACCTTC.

This chain uses TRBV10-3 with TRBJ2-7; TRBD2 aligns across 9 bases. Germline assignment: CDR1 ENHRY and CDR2 SYGVKD. The CDR3 is 17 amino acids. Trimming removed 4 bases from V and 1 base from J; junction bases left unmatched: 11. In DNA form, the CDR3 reads TGTGCCATCAGTGGGGGCGGGAGGGCCTTTGGGTCCTACGAGCAGTACTTC. Encoded protein: CAISGGGRAFGSYEQYF.

This clone appeared once. V and J are TRBV6-5 and TRBJ2-1; 13 bases are shared with TRBD2. CDR1 and CDR2 (germline): MNHEY, SVGAGI. The CDR3 spans 15 residues. The trim removed 9 bases at V and 9 bases at J, leaving 11 bases unmatched. The CDR3, as DNA: TGTGCCAGTAACTCCGGGACTAGCGGGACAGGTGAGCAGTTCTTC. Translation: CASNSGTSGTGEQFF.

The chain couples TRBV18 to TRBJ2-3; D call uncertain. The CDR3 loop spans 16 amino acids. Germline CDR1 reads KGHSH; CDR2 reads LQKENI. Trimming shortened V by 0 bases and J by 3 bases, and 13 bases separated the two germline ends. CDR3 DNA: TGTGCCAGCTCACCACCGCGCCCTTCCACGACAGATACGCAGTATTTT. This gives the protein CASSPPRPSTTDTQYF.

The V and J genes are TRBV5-1 and TRBJ1-4; TRBD1 matches at 9 bases. The V gene's germline CDR1 is SGHRS and CDR2 YFSETQ. V lost 7 bases to trimming and J lost 7 bases; unmatched junction nucleotides: 11. This CDR3 contains 15 residues. The CDR3 sequence is CASSATGGSSEKLFF. In DNA, the CDR3 is TGCGCCAGCTCCGCCACAGGGGGCTCCAGTGAAAAACTGTTTTTT.